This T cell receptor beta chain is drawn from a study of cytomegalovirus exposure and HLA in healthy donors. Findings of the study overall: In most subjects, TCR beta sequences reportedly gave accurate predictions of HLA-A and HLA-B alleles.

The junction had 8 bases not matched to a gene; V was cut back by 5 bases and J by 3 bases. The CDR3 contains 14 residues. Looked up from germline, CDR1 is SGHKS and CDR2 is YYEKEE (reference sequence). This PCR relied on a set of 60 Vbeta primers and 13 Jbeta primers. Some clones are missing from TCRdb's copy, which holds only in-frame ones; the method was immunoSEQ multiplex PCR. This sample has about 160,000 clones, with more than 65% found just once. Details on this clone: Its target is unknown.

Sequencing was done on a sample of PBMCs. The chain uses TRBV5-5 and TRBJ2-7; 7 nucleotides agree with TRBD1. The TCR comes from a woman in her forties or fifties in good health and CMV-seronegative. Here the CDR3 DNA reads TGTGCCAGCAGGCTGGGGGCAGGGGGCTACGAGCAGTACTTC. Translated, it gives CASRLGAGGYEQYF.